The clone carrying this T cell receptor beta chain came up many times. Antigen: not known. The data derive from a study of T-cell reconstitution after alpha-beta-depleted transplantation in children. Study results and caveats: Once a year had passed after transplant, T-cell counts and diversity came mostly from newly produced T cells. It was reported that alpha-beta T cells came from several hundred expanded graft clones (about two months after transplant). From surviving recipient T cells and thymic progenitors came the high day-60 TCRbeta diversity observed in some patients.

With 1 base removed from V and 0 bases from J, the gap between germline ends came to 13 bases. Germline loops: CDR1 SGHTA, CDR2 FQGNSA. CDR3 length: 16 residues. Unique molecular identifiers tagged the TCRbeta library. TCRdb fed the PCR reads into MiXCR, producing one record per CDR3 protein. The data contain fewer than 350,000 distinct CDR3 sequences, 6.5% to 9% of them seen just once; the ten biggest clones take up 9.1%. The receptor comes from a female patient aged 2 to 10 who had a stem cell transplant for Fanconi anemia, so the T cells may come from the graft donor. Sequences were derived from peripheral blood, sampled 360 days after TCRalphabeta/CD19-depleted stem cell transplant. The chain employs TRBV7-2 and TRBJ2-7; TRBD2 is a possible D gene (6 bases). The CDR3 loop is CASSLGWDLSSYEQYF. As DNA, the CDR3 is TGTGCCAGCAGCTTAGGGTGGGACTTAAGCTCCTACGAGCAGTACTTC.